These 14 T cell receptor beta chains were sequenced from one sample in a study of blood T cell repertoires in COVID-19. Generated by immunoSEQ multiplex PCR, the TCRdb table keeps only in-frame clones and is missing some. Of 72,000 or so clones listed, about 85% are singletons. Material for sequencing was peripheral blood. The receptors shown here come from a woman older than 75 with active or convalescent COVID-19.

CDR3 residues: CASSFQGGNEKLFF. The DNA for the CDR3 is TGTGCCAGCAGCTTTCAGGGAGGGAATGAAAAACTGTTTTTT. V usage is TRBV5-8 and J usage is TRBJ1-4, with D tentatively TRBD1 (5 bases). Germline lookup yields CDR1 SGHTS and CDR2 YDEGEE. The CDR3 runs to 14 residues. The V end was cut by 2 bases, the J end by 5 bases, with 10 bases between.

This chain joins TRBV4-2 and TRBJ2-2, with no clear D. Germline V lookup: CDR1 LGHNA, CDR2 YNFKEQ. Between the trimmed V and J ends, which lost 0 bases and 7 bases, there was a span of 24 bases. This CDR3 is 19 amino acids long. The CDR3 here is CASSQDFLRVQQSSGELFF. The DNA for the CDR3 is TGTGCCAGCAGCCAAGATTTCTTGCGAGTCCAGCAGTCTAGCGGGGAGCTGTTTTTT.

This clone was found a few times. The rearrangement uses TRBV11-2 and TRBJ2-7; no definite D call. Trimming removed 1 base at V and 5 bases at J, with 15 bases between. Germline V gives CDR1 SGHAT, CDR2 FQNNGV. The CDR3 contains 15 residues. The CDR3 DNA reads TGTGCCAGCAGCTTAGGTCGAATAGTCCCCAACGAGCAGTACTTC. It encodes CASSLGRIVPNEQYF. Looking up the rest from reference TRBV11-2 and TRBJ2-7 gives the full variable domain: EAGVAQSPRYKIIEKRQSVAFWCNPISGHATLYWYQQILGQGPKLLIQFQNNGVVDDSQLPKDRFSAERLKGVDSTLKIQPAKLEDSAVYLCASSLGRIVPNEQYFGPGTRLTVT.

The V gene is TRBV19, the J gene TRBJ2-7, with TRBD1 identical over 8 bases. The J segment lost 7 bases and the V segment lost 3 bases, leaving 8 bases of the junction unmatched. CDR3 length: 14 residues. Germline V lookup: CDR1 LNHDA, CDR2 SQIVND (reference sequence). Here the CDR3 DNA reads TGTGCCAGTAGTATGGGCCAGGGGGCGGGAGAGCAGTACTTC. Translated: CASSMGQGAGEQYF.

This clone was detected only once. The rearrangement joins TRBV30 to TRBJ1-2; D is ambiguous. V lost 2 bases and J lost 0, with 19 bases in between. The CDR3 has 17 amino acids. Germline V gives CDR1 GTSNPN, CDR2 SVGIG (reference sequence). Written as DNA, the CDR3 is TGTGCCTGGAGTCTGTCACTGAGGGCCCTCGCTAACTATGGCTACACCTTC. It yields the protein CAWSLSLRALANYGYTF.

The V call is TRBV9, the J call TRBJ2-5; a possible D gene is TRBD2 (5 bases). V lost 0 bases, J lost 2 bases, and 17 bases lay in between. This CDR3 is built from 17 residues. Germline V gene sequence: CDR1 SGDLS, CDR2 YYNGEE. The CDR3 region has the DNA TGTGCCAGCAGCGTAGGGGGTAGGGCGAGGGATCAAGAGACCCAGTACTTC. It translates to CASSVGGRARDQETQYF.

CDR3 sequence reads: CASSAQGVNEQFF. DNA for the CDR3: TGTGCCAGCAGCGCCCAAGGGGTCAATGAGCAGTTCTTC. The J gene is TRBJ2-1, the V gene TRBV5-5; weak D call: TRBD1 (5 bases). The CDR3 has 13 amino acids. Trimming removed 4 bases from V and 6 bases from J, with 11 bases in between. Germline lookup yields CDR1 SGHKS and CDR2 YYEKEE (reference sequence).

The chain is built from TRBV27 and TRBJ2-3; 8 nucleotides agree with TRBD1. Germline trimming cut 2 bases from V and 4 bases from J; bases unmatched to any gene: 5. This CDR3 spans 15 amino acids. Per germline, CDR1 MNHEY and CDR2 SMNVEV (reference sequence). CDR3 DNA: TGTGCCAGCAGTTTAGGGACAGGTATACCAGATACGCAGTATTTT. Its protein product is CASSLGTGIPDTQYF.

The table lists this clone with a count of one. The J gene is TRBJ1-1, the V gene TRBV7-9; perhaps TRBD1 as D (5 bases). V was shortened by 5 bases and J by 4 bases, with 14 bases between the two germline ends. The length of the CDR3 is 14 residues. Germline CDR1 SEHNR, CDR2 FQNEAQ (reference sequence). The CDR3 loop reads CASSPGARGTEAFF. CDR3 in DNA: TGTGCCAGCAGCCCCGGGGCGCGGGGCACTGAAGCTTTCTTT.

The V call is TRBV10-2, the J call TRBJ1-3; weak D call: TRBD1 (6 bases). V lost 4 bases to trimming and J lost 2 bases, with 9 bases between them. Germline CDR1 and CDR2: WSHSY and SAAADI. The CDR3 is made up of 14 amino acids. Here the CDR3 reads CASSGRQAGNTIYF. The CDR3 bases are TGCGCCAGCAGTGGGCGACAGGCTGGAAACACCATATATTTT.

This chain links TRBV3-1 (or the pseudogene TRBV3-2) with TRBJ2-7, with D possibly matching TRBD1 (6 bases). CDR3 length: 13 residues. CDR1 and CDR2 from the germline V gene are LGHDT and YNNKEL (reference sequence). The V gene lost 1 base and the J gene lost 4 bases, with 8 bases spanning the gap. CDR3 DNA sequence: TGTGCCAGCAGCCAAGGGACAGCTTACGAGCAGTACTTC. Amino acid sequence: CASSQGTAYEQYF.

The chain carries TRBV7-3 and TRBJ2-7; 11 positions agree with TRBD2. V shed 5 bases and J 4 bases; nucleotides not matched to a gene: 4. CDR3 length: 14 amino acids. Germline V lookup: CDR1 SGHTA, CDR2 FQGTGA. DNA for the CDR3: TGTGCCAGCAGCCAATCTAGCGGGGGGTACGAGCAGTACTTC. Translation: CASSQSSGGYEQYF.

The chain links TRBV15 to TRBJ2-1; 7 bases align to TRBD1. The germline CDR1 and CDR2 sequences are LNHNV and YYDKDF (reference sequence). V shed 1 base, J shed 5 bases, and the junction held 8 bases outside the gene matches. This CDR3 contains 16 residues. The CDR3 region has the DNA TGTGCCACCAGCAGAGTTCGACAGGGCCTCAACAATGAGCAGTTCTTC. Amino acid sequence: CATSRVRQGLNNEQFF.

DNA of the CDR3: TGTGCCAGCAGTCCCCAGGCGGGCCCGAACACTGAAGCTTTCTTT. It codes for CASSPQAGPNTEAFF. J is TRBJ1-1 and V is TRBV25-1; D call uncertain. CDR3 length equals 15 residues. V was pared by 5 bases and J by 1 base, with 14 bases between. Per the germline V gene, CDR1 is MGHDK and CDR2 is SYGVNS.